One and the same sample provided the 17 T cell receptor beta chains below, sequenced in a study of blood T cells in healthy people across ages (dated by TCRdb to between 2014 and 2017). Receptor libraries were prepared by 5' RACE. Reads for this sample came from an Illumina HiSeq 2500. A second about 6 to 11 cycle PCR used a sample-barcoded 5' primer and a J-beta primer mix. The public reads were reanalyzed by TCRdb: fastp trimming at Q25, MiXCR alignment, in-frame beta chains only. Records with the same CDR3 protein are collapsed into one entry carrying the most frequent genes and DNA. In all, the sample holds some 930,000 distinct CDR3 sequences, and around 29% of those were seen once. 10% of the sample rests with the top ten. The sample also formed part of further work on T cells of mothers and their children.

Sample: blood. Receptor source: a middle-aged woman in good health.

This clonotype has a handful of counts. The V gene is TRBV5-1, the J gene TRBJ2-5; 13 bases are shared with TRBD2. Germline CDR1 is SGHRS and CDR2 is YFSETQ. With 0 bases clipped from V and 3 bases from J, the junction kept 2 bases outside the gene matches. The CDR3 length is 16 residues. This chain's CDR3 is CASSLGGTSGEETQYF. In DNA, the CDR3 is TGCGCCAGCAGCTTGGGCGGGACTAGCGGGGAAGAGACCCAGTACTTC.

This clonotype has just a few counts. The genes are TRBV20-1 and TRBJ2-7; the match to TRBD1 covers 7 bases. Germline V CDR1 and CDR2: DFQATT, SNEGSKA (reference sequence). V dropped 3 bases and J dropped 1; count of bases not matched to a gene: 6. The CDR3 contains 14 residues. CDR3 region: CSASGQGDSYEQYF. The CDR3 nucleotides are TGCAGTGCTAGTGGTCAGGGGGATTCCTACGAGCAGTACTTC.

This rearrangement joins TRBV7-6 to TRBJ2-1; D ambiguous. The V and J ends lost 1 base and 8 bases respectively, with 9 bases between them. The CDR3 is 13 residues long. The germline V gene encodes CDR1 SGHVS and CDR2 FNYEAQ. Here the CDR3 DNA reads TGTGCCAGCAGCTTAGAAACAAAGTATGAGCAGTTCTTC. Its protein is CASSLETKYEQFF.

This clonotype was seen repeatedly, ten times or more. In DNA form, the CDR3 reads TGTGCCACCTTTGTAGGGGGATTCTCCTACGAGCAGTACTTC. This codes for CATFVGGFSYEQYF. The chain joins TRBV9 to TRBJ2-7, with D possibly TRBD1 on 6 matching bases. V was cut by 9 bases and J by 0 bases, with 16 bases left in between. Germline V CDR1 and CDR2: SGDLS, YYNGEE. This CDR3 has 14 residues.

This clonotype was counted between two and nine times. For the CDR3, the DNA is TGCGCCAGCAGCACAAGTCCAGGAGACACTGAAGCTTTCTTT. This codes for CASSTSPGDTEAFF. The rearrangement joins TRBV5-1 to TRBJ1-1; unclear D gene. Trimming shortened V by 4 bases and J by 3 bases, and 13 bases separated the two germline ends. From germline, CDR1 is SGHRS and CDR2 YFSETQ. There are 14 residues in the CDR3.

This clonotype occurred a few times. The rearrangement uses TRBV7-2 and TRBJ1-2, with D possibly TRBD1 on 6 matching bases. Trimming stripped 5 bases from V and 2 bases from J, with 15 bases between. Germline V gene sequence: CDR1 SGHTA, CDR2 FQGNSA. This CDR3 comprises 15 residues. CDR3 nucleotide sequence: TGTGCCAGCAGCCCCGCAGGAGGACAGAACTATGGCTACACCTTC. This gives the protein CASSPAGGQNYGYTF. The full variable domain, completed using reference TRBV7-2 and TRBJ1-2, is GAGVSQSPSNKVTEKGKDVELRCDPISGHTALYWYRQSLGQGLEFLIYFQGNSAPDKSGLPSDRFSAERTGGSVSTLTIQRTQQEDSAVYLCASSPAGGQNYGYTFGSGTRLTVV.

This clonotype was observed a few times. This chain connects TRBV9 to TRBJ2-7; TRBD1 agrees at 7 bases. The CDR3 sequence is 15 residues long. The V gene's germline CDR1 is SGDLS and CDR2 YYNGEE. Trimming at V came to 2 bases and at J to 6 bases, leaving 11 bases not matched to a gene. This chain's CDR3 is CASSVDPGAGGEQYF. CDR3 DNA: TGTGCCAGCAGCGTGGACCCCGGGGCAGGGGGCGAGCAGTACTTC.

For this clonotype: Being one base from a much bigger clone, this may be a read error. The J gene is TRBJ2-7, the V gene TRBV19; possibly TRBD2 for D (6 bases). V was shortened by 6 bases and J by 7 bases, with 19 bases between the two germline ends. In germline, CDR1 is LNHDA, CDR2 SQIVND (reference sequence). The CDR3 totals 14 residues. The CDR3 DNA reads as TGTGCCAGTAGGCCCGAGACGGCAGGGAGGGAGCAGTACTTC. This translates into CASRPETAGREQYF.

About this clonotype itself: This could be a read error, since a much larger clone is one nucleotide away. The chain uses TRBV4-3 and TRBJ2-5, with unresolved D. Germline-derived CDR1 and CDR2 are LGHNA and YSLEER. Trimming shortened V by 4 bases and J by 11 bases, and 26 bases separated the two germline ends. This CDR3 is built from 16 residues. The CDR3 coding sequence is TGCGCCAGCAGCCCGGAATCACAAGCCATGGGCTACGGGCAGTACTTC. This codes for CASSPESQAMGYGQYF.

The chain is built from TRBV29-1 and TRBJ2-4; TRBD1 matches 7 bases. CDR3 length: 14 residues. Unmatched junction bases numbered 17, after V lost 3 bases and J lost 15 bases. The germline V gene encodes CDR1 SQVTM and CDR2 ANQGSEA. The CDR3 bases are TGCAGCGTTGACGGACAGGAAAAAATCTACGAGCGGTACTTC. Translated: CSVDGQEKIYERYF.

This clonotype was found many times. The J gene is TRBJ1-2, the V gene TRBV7-9; 7 positions match TRBD1. The CDR3 is 16 amino acids. V was clipped by 10 bases and J by 9 bases; unmatched bases: 23. The germline gives CDR1 SEHNR, CDR2 FQNEAQ (reference sequence). CDR3 loop: CATSQGGGRRYSSYTF. CDR3 coding DNA: TGTGCCACTAGTCAGGGGGGGGGCAGGAGATATTCGAGCTACACCTTC.

This clonotype was counted ten times or more. This chain uses TRBV2 with TRBJ1-1; D gene ambiguous. This CDR3 contains 15 residues. The germline V and J ends were trimmed by 2 bases and 1 base, with 11 bases remaining between them. CDR1 is SNHLY, CDR2 FYNNEI, per germline. DNA for the CDR3: TGTGCCAGCAGTGAAATCACGGGCTCGAACACTGAAGCTTTCTTT. Encoded protein: CASSEITGSNTEAFF.

This clonotype has a single count. A much larger clone is a single base away; this may be a read error. The chain recombines TRBV7-9 with TRBJ2-1, with D perhaps matching TRBD1 (6 bases). The CDR3 consists of 14 residues. Germline V gene lookup returns CDR1 SEHNR and CDR2 FQNEAQ (reference sequence). The CDR3 here is CATYGHRAYNEQVF. Here the CDR3 DNA reads TGTGCCACTTATGGCCACAGGGCCTACAATGAGCAGGTCTTC.

The chain employs TRBV6-1 and TRBJ2-1, with 8 bases matching TRBD2. Germline lookup yields CDR1 MNHNS and CDR2 SASEGT. The CDR3 covers 17 residues. V shed 2 bases and J 0 bases; nucleotides not matched to a gene: 6. As DNA, the CDR3 is TGTGCCAGCAGTGAATGGGTAGCGGGGATCTCCTACAATGAGCAGTTCTTC. This sequence encodes CASSEWVAGISYNEQFF.

The rearrangement uses TRBV20-1 and TRBJ2-7; 13 bases are a match to TRBD2. This CDR3 is built from 17 residues. With V trimmed by 1 base and J by 3 bases, 9 bases remained unmatched. Germline CDR1 and CDR2: DFQATT and SNEGSKA (reference sequence). CDR3 in amino acids: CSARAGTTSGGLYEQYF. The CDR3 coding sequence is TGCAGTGCTAGAGCGGGGACGACTAGCGGGGGGCTCTACGAGCAGTACTTC.

The CDR3 DNA is TGTGCCAGCAGTTTGTATTCGCGGGGAGCAGATGTGCAGTATTTT. This sequence encodes CASSLYSRGADVQYF. The gene calls are TRBV12-3 or TRBV12-4 and TRBJ2-3, with D possibly TRBD2 on 6 matching bases. V lost 3 bases and J 11 bases, leaving 21 bases between the germline ends. The CDR3 length is 15 residues.

The genes are TRBV20-1 and TRBJ1-5, with a tentative D call TRBD1 (5 bases). V was clipped by 5 bases and J by 7 bases, with 15 bases between them. The CDR3 spans 13 residues. Per germline, CDR1 DFQATT and CDR2 SNEGSKA (reference sequence). The DNA of the CDR3 is TGCAGTGCTCAAAGCGGGGGATTGCAGCCCCAGCATTTT. It codes for CSAQSGGLQPQHF.